A selection of T cell receptor beta chains follows, all from one sample in a study of blood T cells in healthy people across ages. TCRdb reanalysed the 5' RACE reads using MiXCR and keeps one entry per CDR3 protein. The data show about 1.8 million distinct CDR3 sequences, with approximately 50% seen just once and over 2% held by the top ten. Sequencing used blood. Every receptor here comes from a woman between 35 and 50 years old in good health. The CDR3 runs from the conserved cysteine through the conserved F or W. D genes are given only for firm matches. Clone size, where shown, is once, few, many, or a class for clones that have expanded.

D	V	J	size	DNA	CDR3
NA	TRBV28	TRBJ2-3	NA	TGTGCCAGCAGTTGGGTAGCCTATACGCAGTATTTT	CASSWVAYTQYF
NA	TRBV18	TRBJ2-1	NA	TGTGCCAGCTCAAGAATTAGCGGAGTAAACAATGAGCAGTTCTTC	CASSRISGVNNEQFF
NA	TRBV6-2/TRBV6-3	TRBJ2-7	once	TGTGCCAGCAGTTACTCTGACACCTACGAGCAGTACTTC	CASSYSDTYEQYF
TRBD2	TRBV5-1	TRBJ2-5	NA	TGCGCCAGCAGCTTCTCGGCTAGCGGGGGTTCCTCCTACAATGAGCAGTACTTC	CASSFSASGGSSYNEQYF
NA	TRBV5-6	TRBJ2-2	NA	TGTGCCAGCACAAACAAGGGGCAGGGGAACACCGGGGAGCTGTTTTTT	CASTNKGQGNTGELFF
TRBD2	TRBV20-1	TRBJ2-7	NA	TGCAGTGCTTCCCAGGGACTAGCGGGCAATGAGCAGTACTTC	CSASQGLAGNEQYF
TRBD1	TRBV6-5	TRBJ1-1	NA	TGTGCCAGCAGACAAGGACAGGGTAACGCTGAAGCTTTCTTT	CASRQGQGNAEAFF
TRBD1	TRBV20-1	TRBJ2-2	few	TGCAGTGCTAGTTATCACAGGGGGAGACTCACCGGGGAGCTGTTTTTT	CSASYHRGRLTGELFF
TRBD1	TRBV3-1	TRBJ2-5	few	TGTGCCAGCAGCCAATCCCCGGGACAGCCATACCAAGAGACCCAGTACTTC	CASSQSPGQPYQETQYF
NA	TRBV7-2	TRBJ2-4	few	TGTGCCAGCAGCTTATCGGTGGGCAAAAACATTCAGTACTTC	CASSLSVGKNIQYF
NA	TRBV5-1	TRBJ1-2	few	TGCGCCAGCAGCTTGGAACAGGGTGGGAAAGGCTATGGCTACACCTTC	CASSLEQGGKGYGYTF
NA	TRBV10-3	TRBJ1-2	many	TGTGCCATCAGTGAGTCGCTAAGGGACGGCTACACCTTC	CAISESLRDGYTF
NA	TRBV6-1	TRBJ2-3	NA	TGTGCCAGCAATGGGGTCACAGATACGCAGTATTTT	CASNGVTDTQYF
NA	TRBV7-8	TRBJ2-1	NA	TGTGCCAGCAAAGCGGGACACAATGTGCAGTTCTTC	CASKAGHNVQFF
TRBD1	TRBV11-2	TRBJ1-4	NA	TGTGCCAGCAGCTTTTCGACAGGGCCTAATGAAAAACTGTTTTTT	CASSFSTGPNEKLFF
NA	TRBV9	TRBJ2-5	NA	TGTGCCAGCAGCGTGTACCCAGGGACCCAGTACTTC	CASSVYPGTQYF
NA	TRBV20-1	TRBJ2-3	NA	TGCAGTGCTAGTTTTGGCGATACGCAGTATTTT	CSASFGDTQYF
NA	TRBV20-1	TRBJ2-5	NA	TGCAGTGCTAGAGAAGAACGAAACGAACCAGTAGAGACCCAGTACTTC	CSAREERNEPVETQYF
TRBD2	TRBV6-2/TRBV6-3	TRBJ2-1	NA	TGTGCCAGCAGTTACAATCGGGACGGGGGGGCTAATGAGCAGTTCTTC	CASSYNRDGGANEQFF
NA	TRBV5-1	TRBJ1-2	few	TGCGCCAGCAGCTTACCGGGGCGCCAATCCTATGGCTACACCTTC	CASSLPGRQSYGYTF
NA	TRBV20-1	TRBJ2-3	NA	TGCAGTGTCAGAACCGGGGGACTCCCGGATACGCAGTATTTT	CSVRTGGLPDTQYF
NA	TRBV5-4	TRBJ2-3	few	TGTGCCAGCAGCCCGGAAGGGCCCCGAGATACGCAGTATTTT	CASSPEGPRDTQYF
TRBD2	TRBV9	TRBJ2-1	NA	TGTGCCAGCAGCGTGGAACTTCTAGCGGGGCTTAACAATGAGCAGTTCTTC	CASSVELLAGLNNEQFF
NA	TRBV5-6	TRBJ2-4	NA	TGTGCCAGCAGAAGAAATAGGATAACCAAAAACATTCAGTACTTC	CASRRNRITKNIQYF
NA	TRBV5-1	TRBJ2-5	few	TGCGCCAGCAGTCCCGGCCCCCCACAAGAGACCCAGTACTTC	CASSPGPPQETQYF
NA	TRBV19	TRBJ2-7	once	TGTGCCAGTAGTAAAGGAACGGGACAAATTTCCTACGAGCAGTACTTC	CASSKGTGQISYEQYF
TRBD1	TRBV5-1	TRBJ1-6	few	TGCGCCAGCAGCTTGGAGGGACAGGGTCTTTCACCCCTCCACTTT	CASSLEGQGLSPLHF
TRBD1	TRBV7-2	TRBJ1-2	NA	TGTGCCAGCAGCTTAGTCGGACAGGACACGGGAGGCTACACCTTC	CASSLVGQDTGGYTF
TRBD1	TRBV20-1	TRBJ1-2	few	TGCAGTGCTAGAGTAGGACAGGGCCCTAACTATGGCTACACCTTC	CSARVGQGPNYGYTF
TRBD1	TRBV12-3/TRBV12-4	TRBJ1-1	once	TGTGCCAGCGGGTCACAGGGGGGAGGGCGGAACACTGAAGCTTTCTTT	CASGSQGGGRNTEAFF
NA	TRBV20-1	TRBJ2-7	few	TGCAGTGCGCTGGGCATCTTGAGCTCCTACGAGCAGTACTTC	CSALGILSSYEQYF
NA	TRBV7-2	TRBJ2-3	NA	TGTGCCAGCAGCCGTGGGACTCTCTACACAGATACGCAGTATTTT	CASSRGTLYTDTQYF
NA	TRBV7-8	TRBJ2-7	NA	TGTGCCAGCAGCTTAGGGGGTAATGCCTACGAGCAGTACTTC	CASSLGGNAYEQYF
NA	TRBV7-2	TRBJ2-6	NA	TGTGCCAGCACCGGTGGAGACTCTGGGGCCAACGTCCTGACTTTC	CASTGGDSGANVLTF
TRBD1	TRBV4-1	TRBJ2-1	few	TGCGCCAGCAGCGGGAGTACGTCCAGGGGGTTCTACAATGAGCAGTTCTTC	CASSGSTSRGFYNEQFF
NA	TRBV7-2	TRBJ2-5	few	TGTGCCAGCAGGATTGAAGAGACCCAGTACTTC	CASRIEETQYF